One and the same sample provided the 21 T cell receptor beta chains below, sequenced in a study of blood T cell repertoires in COVID-19. The data were produced by immunoSEQ multiplex PCR, yet TCRdb's version contains in-frame clones alone and is incomplete. Counted here are over 150,000 clones, 80% to 90% occurring once; the ten biggest clones make up 10% to 15%. The specimen was PBMCs or T cells enriched from blood (not recorded which). All receptors come from a man between 35 and 55 years old who had recovered from COVID-19.

The V and J genes are TRBV11-3 and TRBJ2-5; D perhaps matches TRBD1 (5 bases). CDR1 SGHNT and CDR2 YENEEA come from the germline V gene. This CDR3 comprises 13 residues. V dropped 4 bases and J dropped 5 bases, with 11 bases sitting between them. Here the CDR3 DNA reads TGTGCCAGCAGCTCATCAGGGTGGGAGACCCAGTACTTC. It is translated as CASSSSGWETQYF.

This chain uses TRBV28 with TRBJ1-5; TRBD1 agrees at 7 bases. CDR3 size: 15 residues. Germline-derived CDR1 and CDR2 are MDHEN and SYDVKM. The V gene end was trimmed by 2 bases and the J gene end by 4 bases; junction bases not matched to a gene: 5. The CDR3 nucleotides are TGTGCCAGCAGTTTAGGTGGACAGGCGAATCAGCCCCAGCATTTT. Translation: CASSLGGQANQPQHF.

This clone was counted a few times. The rearrangement links TRBV6-5 to TRBJ2-7; D possibly corresponds to TRBD2 (5 bases). Trimming pared 7 bases from V and 2 bases from J, leaving 15 bases between. CDR1 is MNHEY and CDR2 is SVGAGI in the germline V gene. The length of the CDR3 is 14 residues. The CDR3 DNA is TGTGCCAGCACCGCCGCACGGGGTGCCTACGAGCAGTACTTC. Protein sequence: CASTAARGAYEQYF.

The chain couples TRBV29-1 to TRBJ1-4, with D possibly TRBD1 on 5 matching bases. The length of the CDR3 is 16 residues. Germline CDR1 reads SQVTM; CDR2 reads ANQGSEA. The V end lost 3 bases, the J end lost 0 bases, and 14 bases lay between the germline ends. CDR3 DNA sequence: TGCAGCGTTGAGATCAGTGGGGGGGCAACTAATGAAAAACTGTTTTTT. Translating gives CSVEISGGATNEKLFF.

This chain links TRBV2 with TRBJ1-2, with D hard to call. CDR1 and CDR2 (germline): SNHLY, FYNNEI. The CDR3 has 13 residues. The V and J ends lost 6 bases and 6 bases respectively, with 14 bases between them. In DNA, the CDR3 is TGTGCCAGCAGAGTCGGAGGGTTTGATGGCTACACCTTC. Its protein is CASRVGGFDGYTF.

The rearrangement links TRBV28 to TRBJ2-1; D unresolved. Trimming took 5 bases from V and 7 from J, leaving 9 bases between them. The germline CDR1 and CDR2 sequences are MDHEN and SYDVKM. This CDR3 spans 12 amino acids. CDR3 loop: CASSVLLNEQFF. In DNA, the CDR3 is TGTGCCAGCAGTGTCTTGTTAAATGAGCAGTTCTTC. Based on the CDR3 plus reference TRBV28 and TRBJ2-1, the full variable domain is DVKVTQSSRYLVKRTGEKVFLECVQDMDHENMFWYRQDPGLGLRLIYFSYDVKMKEKGDIPEGYSVSREKKERFSLILESASTNQTSMYLCASSVLLNEQFFGPGTRLTVL.

This clone was seen more than once but under ten times. J is TRBJ1-2 and V is TRBV5-6, with D perhaps matching TRBD1 (5 bases). The germline CDR1 and CDR2 sequences are SGHDT and YYEEEE. V was trimmed by 0 bases and J by 4 bases, leaving 16 bases between them. This CDR3 has 16 residues. CDR3 loop: CASSLGGAGPGYGYTF. Written as DNA, the CDR3 is TGTGCCAGCAGCTTGGGCGGGGCAGGGCCAGGCTATGGCTACACCTTC.

The V call is TRBV7-2, the J call TRBJ2-3; TRBD2 is a possible D gene (5 bases). The CDR3 is 16 residues long. Germline CDR1 is SGHTA and CDR2 is FQGNSA. V lost 2 bases, J lost 1 base, and 13 bases lay in between. The CDR3 reads CASSLFGAARTDTQYF. The CDR3, as DNA: TGTGCCAGCAGCTTATTCGGAGCGGCTCGCACAGATACGCAGTATTTT. The whole variable domain, remainder taken from reference TRBV7-2 and TRBJ2-3, is GAGVSQSPSNKVTEKGKDVELRCDPISGHTALYWYRQSLGQGLEFLIYFQGNSAPDKSGLPSDRFSAERTGGSVSTLTIQRTQQEDSAVYLCASSLFGAARTDTQYFGPGTRLTVL.

The chain couples TRBV5-4 to TRBJ2-1; 7 nucleotides agree with TRBD1. The CDR3 has 15 amino acids. CDR1 SGHNT and CDR2 YYREEE come from the germline V gene (reference sequence). J lost 4 bases, V lost 4 bases, and 8 bases had no gene match. The chain's CDR3 is CASSPTGEVYNEQFF. The DNA of the CDR3 is TGTGCCAGCAGCCCCACAGGGGAAGTATACAATGAGCAGTTCTTC.

The sample holds a few counts of this clone. V gene TRBV5-1 combines with J gene TRBJ1-2; 7 bases are shared with TRBD1. The CDR3 length is 16 residues. Trimming at V came to 1 base and at J to 2 bases, leaving 8 bases not matched to a gene. The germline gives CDR1 SGHRS, CDR2 YFSETQ. CDR3 DNA sequence: TGCGCCAGCAGCTTGAAGAGACAGGGCGCAAACTATGGCTACACCTTC. Protein product: CASSLKRQGANYGYTF.

V usage is TRBV30 and J usage is TRBJ2-1; maybe TRBD2 (6 bases). Germline V gene data show CDR1 as GTSNPN and CDR2 as SVGIG (reference sequence). V gave up 2 bases and J gave up 7 bases, with 24 bases separating them. The CDR3 consists of 17 residues. CDR3 DNA: TGTGCCTGGAGTCGAAGCCAAACTAGCTTTAGTTGGAATGAGCAGTTCTTC. Its translation: CAWSRSQTSFSWNEQFF.

The CDR3 here is CASSSGGLAANEQFF. CDR3 in DNA: TGTGCCAGCAGCTCCGGGGGACTAGCAGCCAATGAGCAGTTCTTC. The genes are TRBV7-6 and TRBJ2-1, with 9 bases that match TRBD2. CDR1 is SGHVS, CDR2 FNYEAQ, per germline. This CDR3 is built from 15 residues. Germline trimming cut 4 bases from V and 6 bases from J; bases unmatched to any gene: 7.

The chain uses TRBV4-1 and TRBJ2-1, with D unclear. CDR1 and CDR2 from the germline V gene are MGHRA and YSYEKL. V dropped 4 bases and J dropped 0 bases, with 10 bases sitting between them. The CDR3 contains 15 residues. The CDR3 DNA reads TGCGCCAGCAGCCCTACGCTTAGCTCCTACAATGAGCAGTTCTTC. Translated, it gives CASSPTLSSYNEQFF.

This clone was counted between two and nine times. This chain links TRBV6-4 with TRBJ2-3; 10 positions match TRBD2. V shed 4 bases, J shed 2 bases, and the junction held 12 bases outside the gene matches. Germline values: CDR1 MRHNA, CDR2 SNTAGT. The CDR3 covers 18 residues. Here the CDR3 reads CASSATGQREGPTDTQYF. The DNA for the CDR3 is TGTGCCAGCAGTGCGACAGGGCAGCGGGAGGGCCCCACAGATACGCAGTATTTT.

The chain joins TRBV18 to TRBJ2-5; TRBD2 aligns across 11 bases. V was pared by 3 bases and J by 5 bases, with 14 bases of the junction left unmatched. This CDR3 has 18 residues. Germline values: CDR1 KGHSH, CDR2 LQKENI. The DNA for the CDR3 is TGTGCCAGCTCACCGACTCCTTTTACTAGCGGGAGCTGGGAGACCCAGTACTTC. It yields the protein CASSPTPFTSGSWETQYF.

This clone was picked up a small number of times. V and J are TRBV29-1 and TRBJ1-2; TRBD1 matches at 10 bases. The germline gives CDR1 SQVTM, CDR2 ANQGSEA. V lost 3 bases to trimming and J lost 1 base; unmatched junction nucleotides: 5. This CDR3 contains 15 residues. The CDR3 region is CSVDRQGALNYGYTF. The CDR3 bases are TGCAGCGTTGACCGACAGGGGGCGCTTAACTATGGCTACACCTTC.

There are many counts of this clone. This chain joins TRBV7-9 and TRBJ2-3; 8 bases agree with TRBD2. Germline assignment: CDR1 SEHNR and CDR2 FQNEAQ (reference sequence). The CDR3 consists of 17 residues. J was trimmed by 4 bases and V by 6 bases; bases with no gene match: 15. CDR3 loop: CASSSRNGGRTPDTQYF. CDR3 nucleotides: TGTGCCAGCAGTTCCAGAAATGGCGGGAGGACCCCAGATACGCAGTATTTT. The whole variable domain, filled in from reference TRBV7-9 and TRBJ2-3, reads DTGVSQNPRHKITKRGQNVTFRCDPISEHNRLYWYRQTLGQGPEFLTYFQNEAQLEKSRLLSDRFSAERPKGSFSTLEIQRTEQGDSAMYLCASSSRNGGRTPDTQYFGPGTRLTVL.

The chain links TRBV7-8 to TRBJ2-5; D is unclear. Germline CDR1 and CDR2: SGHVS and FQNEAQ. The V end was cut by 3 bases, the J end by 1 base, with 12 bases between. The CDR3 spans 15 residues. The CDR3 loop reads CASSFHPASQETQYF. CDR3 nucleotides: TGTGCCAGCAGCTTCCACCCGGCTAGCCAAGAGACCCAGTACTTC. Together with reference TRBV7-8 and TRBJ2-5, the CDR3 gives the full variable domain: GAGVSQSPRYKVAKRGQDVALRCDPISGHVSLFWYQQALGQGPEFLTYFQNEAQLDKSGLPSDRFFAERPEGSVSTLKIQRTQQEDSAVYLCASSFHPASQETQYFGPGTRLLVL.

The table lists this clone with a few counts. V usage is TRBV30 and J usage is TRBJ2-3, with TRBD2 identical over 15 bases. The CDR3 covers 14 residues. Germline values: CDR1 GTSNPN, CDR2 SVGIG (reference sequence). J was trimmed by 4 bases and V by 7 bases; bases with no gene match: 3. For the CDR3, the DNA is TGTGCCTATGGACTAGCGGGAGGGCCAGATACGCAGTATTTT. The encoded protein is CAYGLAGGPDTQYF.

J is TRBJ2-3 and V is TRBV5-5; 7 nucleotides match TRBD2. This CDR3 is 14 amino acids long. V shed 3 bases, J shed 2 bases, and the junction held 3 bases outside the gene matches. CDR1 SGHKS and CDR2 YYEKEE come from the germline V gene (reference sequence). The CDR3 DNA follows: TGTGCCAGCAGCTCAGGACTAGACACAGATACGCAGTATTTT. Translated, it gives CASSSGLDTDTQYF. Supplemented by reference TRBV5-5 and TRBJ2-3, the full variable domain reads DAGVTQSPTHLIKTRGQQVTLRCSPISGHKSVSWYQQVLGQGPQFIFQYYEKEERGRGNFPDRFSARQFPNYSSELNVNALLLGDSALYLCASSSGLDTDTQYFGPGTRLTVL.

The genes are TRBV7-2 and TRBJ1-3; the D gene is possibly TRBD1 (5 bases). The length of the CDR3 is 16 residues. Germline CDR1 is SGHTA and CDR2 is FQGNSA. V shed 6 bases and J shed 0 bases, with 15 bases lying between them. CDR3 in amino acids: CASRVLDSSSGNTIYF. CDR3 DNA: TGTGCCAGCAGAGTCCTTGACAGTTCCTCTGGAAACACCATATATTTT.